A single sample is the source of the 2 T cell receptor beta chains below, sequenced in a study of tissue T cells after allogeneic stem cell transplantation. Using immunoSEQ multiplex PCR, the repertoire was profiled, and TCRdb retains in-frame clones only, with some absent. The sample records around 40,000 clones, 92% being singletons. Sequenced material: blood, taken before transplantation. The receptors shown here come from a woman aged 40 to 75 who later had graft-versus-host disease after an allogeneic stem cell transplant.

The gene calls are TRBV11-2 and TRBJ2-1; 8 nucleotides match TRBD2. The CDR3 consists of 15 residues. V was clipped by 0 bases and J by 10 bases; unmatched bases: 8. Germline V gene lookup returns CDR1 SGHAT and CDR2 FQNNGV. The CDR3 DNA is TGTGCCAGCAGCTTAGATTGGGGCACTAGCGGCGAGCAGTTCTTC. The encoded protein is CASSLDWGTSGEQFF.

The CDR3 is CASSQTWVDYEQFF. The DNA of the CDR3 is TGTGCCAGCAGCCAAACGTGGGTGGACTATGAGCAGTTCTTC. This chain links TRBV14 with TRBJ2-1, with D perhaps TRBD2 (5 bases). The CDR3 is 14 amino acids. V was cut by 2 bases and J by 8 bases, with 13 bases left in between. Germline V gene data show CDR1 as SGHDN and CDR2 as FVKESK.